The T cell receptor (beta chain) under discussion was sequenced for a study of T cells in localized non-small cell lung cancer. Study-wide results and limits: Detection in adjacent lung was observed for a median around 50 of the top 100 tumor clones. Maximal T cell clonality occurred in uninvolved adjacent lung, with tumor ranking below it. Longer overall survival was linked to higher blood T cell density.

Produced via immunoSEQ multiplex PCR; TCRdb's table is partial and in-frame only. The sample lists tens of thousands of clones, approximately 82% seen once, with 20% in the top ten. For this clone: Antigen: not known.

CDR3 length: 19 amino acids. V lost 0 bases to trimming and J lost 2 bases, with 21 bases between them. CDR1 is LGHNA and CDR2 is YSLEER in the germline V gene. Material: peripheral blood, obtained before any cancer treatment. This TCR came from a female donor over 55 with stage II squamous cell lung carcinoma. V is TRBV4-3 and J is TRBJ2-3, with TRBD1 as a possible D gene (6 bases). The CDR3 protein is CASSQDVPLQGGVTDTQYF. The CDR3 nucleotides are TGCGCCAGCAGCCAAGACGTCCCACTACAGGGTGGGGTCACAGATACGCAGTATTTT.